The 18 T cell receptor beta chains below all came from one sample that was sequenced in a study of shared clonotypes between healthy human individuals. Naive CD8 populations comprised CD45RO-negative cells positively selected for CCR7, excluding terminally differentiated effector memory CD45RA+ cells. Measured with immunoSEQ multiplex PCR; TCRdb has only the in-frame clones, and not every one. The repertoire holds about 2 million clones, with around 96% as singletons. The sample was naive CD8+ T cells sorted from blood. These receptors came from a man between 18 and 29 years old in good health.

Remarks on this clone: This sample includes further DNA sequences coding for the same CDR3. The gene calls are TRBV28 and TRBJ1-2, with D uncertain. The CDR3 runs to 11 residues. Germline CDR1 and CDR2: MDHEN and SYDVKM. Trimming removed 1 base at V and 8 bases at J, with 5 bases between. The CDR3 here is CASSLSSGYTF. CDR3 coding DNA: TGTGCCAGCAGTTTATCGAGCGGCTACACCTTC.

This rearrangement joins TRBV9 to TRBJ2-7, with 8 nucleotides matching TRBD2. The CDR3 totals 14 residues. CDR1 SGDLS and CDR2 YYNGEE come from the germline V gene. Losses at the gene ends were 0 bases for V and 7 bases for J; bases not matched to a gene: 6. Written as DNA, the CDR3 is TGTGCCAGCAGCGTAGCTAGCGGGTCTAGGGAGCAGTACTTC. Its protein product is CASSVASGSREQYF.

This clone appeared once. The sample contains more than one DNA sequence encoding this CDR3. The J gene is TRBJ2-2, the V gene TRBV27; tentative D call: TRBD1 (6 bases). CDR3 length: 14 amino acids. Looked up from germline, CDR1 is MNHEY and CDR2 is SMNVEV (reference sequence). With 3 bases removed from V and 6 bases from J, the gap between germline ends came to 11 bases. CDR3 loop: CASSFLQGSGELFF. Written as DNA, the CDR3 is TGTGCCAGCAGTTTCTTACAGGGTTCCGGGGAGCTGTTTTTT.

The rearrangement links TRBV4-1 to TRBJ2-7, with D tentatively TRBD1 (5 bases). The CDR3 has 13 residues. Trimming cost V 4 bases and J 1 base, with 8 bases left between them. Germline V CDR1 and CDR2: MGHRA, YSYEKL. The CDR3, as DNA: TGCGCCAGCAGCCCCAGGGTATCCTACGAGCAGTACTTC. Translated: CASSPRVSYEQYF.

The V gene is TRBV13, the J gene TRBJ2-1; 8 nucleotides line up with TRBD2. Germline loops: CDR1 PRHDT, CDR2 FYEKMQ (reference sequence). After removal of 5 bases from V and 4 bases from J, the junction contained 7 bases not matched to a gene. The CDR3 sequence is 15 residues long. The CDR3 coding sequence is TGTGCCAGCAGCACTGTAACTAGCGGATACAATGAGCAGTTCTTC. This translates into CASSTVTSGYNEQFF. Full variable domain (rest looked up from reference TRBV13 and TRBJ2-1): AAGVIQSPRHLIKEKRETATLKCYPIPRHDTVYWYQQGPGQDPQFLISFYEKMQSDKGSIPDRFSAQQFSDYHSELNMSSLELGDSALYFCASSTVTSGYNEQFFGPGTRLTVL.

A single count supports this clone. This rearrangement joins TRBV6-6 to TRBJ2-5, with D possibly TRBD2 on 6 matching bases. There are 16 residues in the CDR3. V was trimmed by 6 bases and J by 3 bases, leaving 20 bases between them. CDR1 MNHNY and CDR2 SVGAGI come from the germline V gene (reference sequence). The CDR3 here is CASRPFMVAEKETQYF. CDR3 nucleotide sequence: TGTGCCAGCAGGCCCTTCATGGTAGCGGAAAAAGAGACCCAGTACTTC.

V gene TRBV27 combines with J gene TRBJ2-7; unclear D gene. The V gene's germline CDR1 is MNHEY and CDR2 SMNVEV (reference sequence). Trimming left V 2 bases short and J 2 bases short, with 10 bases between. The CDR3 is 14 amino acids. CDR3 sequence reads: CASSLAPFTYEQYF. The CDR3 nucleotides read TGTGCCAGCAGTTTAGCCCCCTTCACCTACGAGCAGTACTTC.

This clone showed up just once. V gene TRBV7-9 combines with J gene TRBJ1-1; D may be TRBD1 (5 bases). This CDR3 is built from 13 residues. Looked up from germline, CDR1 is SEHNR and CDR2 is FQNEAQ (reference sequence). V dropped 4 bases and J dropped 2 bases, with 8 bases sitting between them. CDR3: CASSSQGNTEAFF. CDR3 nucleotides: TGTGCCAGCAGCTCTCAGGGCAACACTGAAGCTTTCTTT.

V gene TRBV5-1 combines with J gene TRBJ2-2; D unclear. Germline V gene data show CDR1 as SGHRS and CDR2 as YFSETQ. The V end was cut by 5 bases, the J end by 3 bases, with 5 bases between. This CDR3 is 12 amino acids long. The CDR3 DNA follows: TGCGCCAGCAGGTCGTACACCGGGGAGCTGTTTTTT. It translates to CASRSYTGELFF. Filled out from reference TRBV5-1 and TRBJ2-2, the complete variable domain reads KAGVTQTPRYLIKTRGQQVTLSCSPISGHRSVSWYQQTPGQGLQFLFEYFSETQRNKGNFPGRFSGRQFSNSRSEMNVSTLELGDSALYLCASRSYTGELFFGEGSRLTVL.

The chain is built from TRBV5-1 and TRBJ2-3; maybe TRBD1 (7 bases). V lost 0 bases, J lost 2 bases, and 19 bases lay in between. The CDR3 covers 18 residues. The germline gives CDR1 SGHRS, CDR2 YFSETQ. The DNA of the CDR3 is TGCGCCAGCAGCTTGGCCATACAGGCAGGGGGGTTCACAGATACGCAGTATTTT. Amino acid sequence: CASSLAIQAGGFTDTQYF.

The chain's CDR3 is CASSPSRTGFTDTQYF. CDR3 coding DNA: TGTGCCAGCAGCCCGAGTCGGACAGGGTTCACAGATACGCAGTATTTT. The chain combines TRBV11-2 with TRBJ2-3, with TRBD1 matching 8 bases. Trimming removed 5 bases from V and 2 bases from J; junction bases left unmatched: 9. CDR1 and CDR2 from the germline V gene are SGHAT and FQNNGV. This CDR3 spans 16 amino acids.

CDR3 loop: CASSFLEGGELFF. The CDR3 coding sequence is TGTGCCAGCAGCTTCCTCGAGGGGGGGGAGCTGTTTTTT. This chain joins TRBV7-9 and TRBJ2-2; D could derive from TRBD1 or TRBD2 (5 bases each). CDR1 SEHNR and CDR2 FQNEAQ come from the germline V gene (reference sequence). The V and J ends lost 3 bases and 8 bases respectively, with 10 bases between them. The CDR3 spans 13 residues. The complete variable domain, with remaining parts taken from reference TRBV7-9 and TRBJ2-2, reads DTGVSQNPRHKITKRGQNVTFRCDPISEHNRLYWYRQTLGQGPEFLTYFQNEAQLEKSRLLSDRFSAERPKGSFSTLEIQRTEQGDSAMYLCASSFLEGGELFFGEGSRLTVL.

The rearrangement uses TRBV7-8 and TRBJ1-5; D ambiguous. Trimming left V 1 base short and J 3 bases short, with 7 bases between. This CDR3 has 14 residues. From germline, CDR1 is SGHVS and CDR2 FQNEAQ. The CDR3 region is CASSLEADNQPQHF. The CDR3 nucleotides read TGTGCCAGCAGCTTAGAGGCAGACAATCAGCCCCAGCATTTT.

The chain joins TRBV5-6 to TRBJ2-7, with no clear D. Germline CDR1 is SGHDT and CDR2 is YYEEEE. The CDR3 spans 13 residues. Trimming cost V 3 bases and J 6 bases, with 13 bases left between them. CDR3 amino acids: CASSWATGREQYF. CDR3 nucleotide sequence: TGTGCCAGCAGCTGGGCTACCGGGCGCGAGCAGTACTTC.

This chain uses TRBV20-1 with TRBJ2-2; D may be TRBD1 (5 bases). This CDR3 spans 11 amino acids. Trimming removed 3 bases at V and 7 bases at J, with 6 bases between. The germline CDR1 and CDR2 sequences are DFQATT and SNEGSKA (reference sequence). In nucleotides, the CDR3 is TGCAGTGCTAGCCAGGGCGGGGAGCTGTTTTTT. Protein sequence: CSASQGGELFF.

In DNA, the CDR3 is TGTGCCTGGAGTGCGGGGACATTAGGCCACGAGCAGTACTTC. Residues: CAWSAGTLGHEQYF. The chain links TRBV30 to TRBJ2-7; possibly TRBD1 for D (6 bases). The CDR3 sequence is 14 residues long. CDR1 and CDR2 (germline): GTSNPN, SVGIG (reference sequence). Trimming left V 1 base short and J 5 bases short, with 15 bases between.

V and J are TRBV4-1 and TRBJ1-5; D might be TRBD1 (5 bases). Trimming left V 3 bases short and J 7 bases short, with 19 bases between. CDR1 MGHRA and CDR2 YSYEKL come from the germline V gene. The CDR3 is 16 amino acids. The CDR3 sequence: CASSQSWGEGYQPQHF. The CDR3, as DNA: TGCGCCAGCAGCCAGTCCTGGGGCGAGGGTTACCAGCCCCAGCATTTT.

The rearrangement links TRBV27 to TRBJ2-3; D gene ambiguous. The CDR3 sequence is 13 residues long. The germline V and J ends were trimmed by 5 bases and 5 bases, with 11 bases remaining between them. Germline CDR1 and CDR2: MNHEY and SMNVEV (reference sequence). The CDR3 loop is CASSPVWGDTQYF. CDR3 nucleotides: TGTGCCAGCAGTCCCGTATGGGGAGATACGCAGTATTTT.